This is a list of T cell receptor beta chains from one sample in a study of regulatory T cells in long-lasting Graves disease. TCRdb fed the multiplex PCR reads into MiXCR, producing one record per CDR3 protein. This table holds approximately 490,000 distinct CDR3 sequences, 15% to 20% found once. These data were also filed under a second study, of T cells in Graves' hyperthyroidism and ophthalmopathy.

The material was peripheral blood mononuclear cells (PBMCs), obtained at new diagnosis, from a patient treated with antithyroid drugs. Every receptor here comes from a man aged 35 to 55 with Graves disease. CDR3s include the opening cysteine and the closing phenylalanine or tryptophan. Fields, in order: CDR3 protein, clone size, J gene, D gene, V gene. D genes are given only for firm matches. Where a row states a size, it is once, few, many or the class of an expanded clone; other rows omit it.

CDR3: CASRQGNEQYF
size: many
J: TRBJ2-7
D: NA
V: TRBV6-1

CDR3: CASSSGRGTGAYEQYF
size: many
J: TRBJ2-7
D: TRBD1
V: TRBV11-2

CDR3: CATDSTGAYGAFF
size: few
J: TRBJ1-1
D: TRBD1
V: TRBV10-3

CDR3: CASSDGTKETQYF
size: NA
J: TRBJ2-5
D: NA
V: TRBV10-2

CDR3: CASSTSGGRNSPLHF
size: few
J: TRBJ1-6
D: TRBD1
V: TRBV6-1

CDR3: CASSPTGPGEQFF
size: many
J: TRBJ2-1
D: NA
V: TRBV2

CDR3: CASSLRARAGYEQYF
size: many
J: TRBJ2-7
D: NA
V: TRBV27

CDR3: CASSLEGPGTEAFF
size: many
J: TRBJ1-1
D: NA
V: TRBV11-3

CDR3: CASSAWDGGSEQYF
size: few
J: TRBJ2-7
D: TRBD2
V: TRBV7-9

CDR3: CATSRQTVSGNTIYF
size: NA
J: TRBJ1-3
D: NA
V: TRBV15

CDR3: CAWSVAFTGELFF
size: many
J: TRBJ2-2
D: NA
V: TRBV30

CDR3: CASSSGGSETQYF
size: many
J: TRBJ2-5
D: TRBD1
V: TRBV28

CDR3: CASRAGQTTPGYTF
size: few
J: TRBJ1-2
D: NA
V: TRBV2

CDR3: CASTLSSFGGRTEAFF
size: few
J: TRBJ1-1
D: NA
V: TRBV6-1

CDR3: CASSLLARSVGGELFF
size: NA
J: TRBJ2-2
D: NA
V: TRBV27

CDR3: CAWSVQGAKGGNF
size: many
J: TRBJ2-7
D: TRBD1
V: TRBV30

CDR3: CASSADRGLNEKLFF
size: NA
J: TRBJ1-4
D: TRBD1
V: TRBV7-2

CDR3: CASSFLGHTGANVLTF
size: few
J: TRBJ2-6
D: NA
V: TRBV2

CDR3: CASSSGTRSNQPQHF
size: many
J: TRBJ1-5
D: NA
V: TRBV7-9

CDR3: CASSLRGGAQETQYF
size: many
J: TRBJ2-5
D: NA
V: TRBV11-2

CDR3: CASSQEPDTQYF
size: many
J: TRBJ2-3
D: NA
V: TRBV3-1

CDR3: CASSRPGLAGYEQYF
size: few
J: TRBJ2-7
D: TRBD2
V: TRBV28

CDR3: CASSLGGGGYTF
size: many
J: TRBJ1-2
D: NA
V: TRBV28

CDR3: CASARWDSYEQYF
size: many
J: TRBJ2-7
D: NA
V: TRBV7-2

CDR3: CSVDRDGSGGYTF
size: few
J: TRBJ1-2
D: TRBD1
V: TRBV29-1

CDR3: CASSSRMGRTNTGELFF
size: many
J: TRBJ2-2
D: NA
V: TRBV13

CDR3: CASSRLAGGTQYF
size: many
J: TRBJ2-5
D: TRBD2
V: TRBV5-1

CDR3: CATSSSGTTDSPLHF
size: NA
J: TRBJ1-6
D: NA
V: TRBV15